One sample yielded the 16 T cell receptor beta chains listed below, sequenced in a study of patients and donors after allogeneic stem cell transplantation. TCRdb re-called the RT-PCR reads through MiXCR, storing one row per CDR3 protein. The sample lists 900,000 to 1,000,000 distinct CDR3 sequences; roughly 18% were seen once. The sample consisted of blood, either unsorted or a sorted T cell fraction (not recorded which). The source is a human donor who was either an allogeneic HSCT recipient or a stem cell or donor lymphocyte infusion donor (not recorded which). It is not recorded whose cells these are; they may come from a transplant donor.

This clonotype was found a few times. This rearrangement joins TRBV20-1 to TRBJ2-4; D perhaps matches TRBD2 (5 bases). The V gene lost 6 bases and the J gene lost 4 bases, with 25 bases spanning the gap. The length of the CDR3 is 17 residues. CDR1 DFQATT and CDR2 SNEGSKA come from the germline V gene (reference sequence). CDR3 nucleotide sequence: TGCAGTGCCCCCCAGGCGGGCGTCCACCCGGCTAAAAACATTCAGTACTTC. Protein: CSAPQAGVHPAKNIQYF.

This clonotype was seen ten or more times. This CDR3 is CASSTLGGPGANVLTF. The CDR3 DNA reads as TGTGCCAGCAGTACCCTTGGAGGTCCCGGGGCCAACGTCCTGACTTTC. The chain joins TRBV12-3 or TRBV12-4 to TRBJ2-6, with a tentative D call TRBD2 (5 bases). Trimming took 5 bases from V and 4 from J, leaving 15 bases between them. This CDR3 is built from 16 residues.

This sequence joins TRBV12-3 or TRBV12-4 and TRBJ2-4; D gene ambiguous. CDR3 length: 16 amino acids. V gave up 7 bases and J gave up 0 bases, with 16 bases separating them. The CDR3 reads CASTLASGLAKNIQYF. CDR3 DNA: TGTGCCAGCACACTCGCCTCGGGTCTAGCCAAAAACATTCAGTACTTC.

V is TRBV12-3 or TRBV12-4 and J is TRBJ1-5; D remains unclear. V lost 6 bases, J lost 2 bases, and 11 bases lay in between. CDR3 length: 14 amino acids. CDR3 residues: CASSNYVGNQPQHF. CDR3 in DNA: TGTGCCAGCAGCAACTACGTTGGCAATCAGCCCCAGCATTTT.

The rearrangement uses TRBV7-8 and TRBJ2-2, with 8 bases aligning to TRBD2. Losses at the gene ends were 1 base for V and 4 bases for J; bases not matched to a gene: 5. CDR3 length: 16 amino acids. Per germline, CDR1 SGHVS and CDR2 FQNEAQ. The CDR3 region has the DNA TGTGCCAGCAGCTTAGTCGGGGGGGCCGCCACCGGGGAGCTGTTTTTT. This translates into CASSLVGGAATGELFF.

The chain carries TRBV18 and TRBJ2-3, with 8 bases fitting TRBD2. V lost 4 bases and J lost 3; bases outside the gene matches: 9. The CDR3 has 16 residues. Germline V gives CDR1 KGHSH, CDR2 LQKENI. CDR3 coding DNA: TGTGCCAGCTCACTTTACAGCGGGAGAGAGACAGATACGCAGTATTTT. Encoded protein: CASSLYSGRETDTQYF.

J is TRBJ2-1 and V is TRBV12-3 or TRBV12-4; the D is unclear. Trimming shortened V by 10 bases and J by 5 bases, and 12 bases separated the two germline ends. This CDR3 has 12 amino acids. This chain's CDR3 is CATWTVNNEQFF. The CDR3, as DNA: TGTGCCACTTGGACCGTGAACAATGAGCAGTTCTTC.

In this sample, this clonotype turned up a few times. The CDR3 reads CASSPRGQLPEQYF. CDR3 nucleotide sequence: TGTGCCAGCTCACCGCGAGGTCAGCTACCTGAGCAGTACTTC. This sequence joins TRBV18 and TRBJ2-7; D not certain. Between the trimmed V and J ends, which lost 3 bases and 7 bases, there was a span of 16 bases. Germline lookup yields CDR1 KGHSH and CDR2 LQKENI. The CDR3 covers 14 residues.

V gene TRBV5-5 combines with J gene TRBJ2-7; tentative D call: TRBD1 (5 bases). This CDR3 has 13 residues. In germline, CDR1 is SGHKS, CDR2 YYEKEE (reference sequence). The V end was cut by 7 bases, the J end by 3 bases, with 14 bases between. The CDR3 DNA reads TGTGCCAGCGATTCAGGGAACAGCTACGAGCAGTACTTC. Protein product: CASDSGNSYEQYF.

This clonotype was counted only a few times. This chain joins TRBV5-1 and TRBJ2-7; 11 positions match TRBD2. Germline CDR1 and CDR2: SGHRS and YFSETQ. Trimming removed 2 bases from V and 1 base from J; junction bases left unmatched: 8. This CDR3 comprises 17 residues. CDR3 DNA: TGCGCCAGCAGCTTAGGGACTAGCGGAGTAAAGTCCTACGAGCAGTACTTC. Amino acid sequence: CASSLGTSGVKSYEQYF.

This clonotype was seen ten or more times. J is TRBJ2-1 and V is TRBV27, with 9 bases matching TRBD2. V dropped 2 bases and J dropped 4; count of bases not matched to a gene: 3. Germline CDR1 and CDR2: MNHEY and SMNVEV (reference sequence). The CDR3 consists of 15 residues. In DNA form, the CDR3 reads TGTGCCAGCAGTTTACTAGCGGGACCTTACAATGAGCAGTTCTTC. This codes for CASSLLAGPYNEQFF.

The sample holds a few counts of this clonotype. The chain employs TRBV21-1 and TRBJ1-1; TRBD1 was called by the table and not checked on the DNA. TRBV21-1 is described as a pseudogene. The CDR3 has 16 residues. In DNA, the CDR3 is TGTGCCAGCAGCAAATCCTTACAGGAGGATGGCACTGAAGCTTTCTTT. This encodes CASSKSLQEDGTEAFF.

The chain employs TRBV10-3 and TRBJ1-1; 7 nucleotides line up with TRBD1. Germline trimming cut 5 bases from V and 4 bases from J; bases unmatched to any gene: 1. This CDR3 region has 12 residues. Germline V CDR1 and CDR2: ENHRY, SYGVKD. CDR3 sequence: CAISSGGTEAFF. The CDR3 DNA follows: TGTGCCATCAGTTCAGGGGGCACTGAAGCTTTCTTT.

The rearrangement uses TRBV12-3 or TRBV12-4 and TRBJ2-3; D unresolved. The CDR3 has 17 residues. V lost 1 base, J lost 3 bases, and 17 bases lay in between. CDR3 residues: CASSLVPLLVVTDTQYF. As DNA, the CDR3 is TGTGCCAGCAGTTTAGTCCCGTTACTGGTCGTAACAGATACGCAGTATTTT.

This sequence joins TRBV12-3 or TRBV12-4 and TRBJ2-5; D is ambiguous. Trimming cost V 6 bases and J 1 base, with 6 bases left between them. CDR3 length: 12 amino acids. CDR3 nucleotides: TGTGCCAGCAGCAAGACCCAAGAGACCCAGTACTTC. Protein product: CASSKTQETQYF.

V is TRBV5-1 and J is TRBJ1-5, with a possible D match to TRBD1 (5 bases). V was shortened by 2 bases and J by 0 bases, with 12 bases between the two germline ends. The germline gives CDR1 SGHRS, CDR2 YFSETQ. This CDR3 has 16 amino acids. The CDR3 bases are TGCGCCAGCAGCTTACTTTGGGACGGTAGCAATCAGCCCCAGCATTTT. The encoded protein is CASSLLWDGSNQPQHF.